Listed here is a single T cell receptor (beta chain). This clonotype was counted many times. Its antigen is unknown. There are no base qualities to consult, and no much larger clone falls within one base. The record originates from a study of CD8 T cells in ankylosing spondylitis (dated by TCRdb to the late 2010s). In the study overall: T cell receptor beta repertoires were profiled in healthy donors and ankylosing spondylitis patients so that disease-linked TCR variants could be found. Peripheral blood was sampled, and synovial fluid was additionally collected from ankylosing spondylitis patients. The full study cohort was made up of 25 ankylosing spondylitis patients and roughly 98 healthy donors. General findings and caveats noted by the study authors: Some motif variants had previously been reported in the synovial fluid and blood of reactive arthritis patients, which suggests shared mechanisms of disease initiation. A TCR beta motif of several highly homologous amino acid variants appeared characteristic of blood from ankylosing spondylitis patients. In peripheral blood, the disease-linked clones were found at relatively low frequencies and had a CD8+ phenotype. The disease-linked clones were reported to be significantly enriched in matched synovial fluid samples from ankylosing spondylitis patients.

Ends trimmed: V by 4 bases, J by 4 bases; bases unmatched to a gene: 4. Spanning cysteine to phenylalanine, the CDR3 consists of 14 amino acids. The kept DNA is CDR3 alone, 42 bases in frame from the first base. Sequences SGHRS (CDR1) and YFSETQ (CDR2) are obtained from the germline V gene. Reads for this sample came from an Illumina HiSeq 2500. Quantitative 5'-RACE with molecular barcodes was the method used to prepare the TCR beta libraries. The original methods were these. A new computational method, built on a probabilistic model of VDJ rearrangement, was used to identify disease-linked TCR variants. The raw public reads went through TCRdb reprocessing: fastp at Q25, MiXCR clone calling, in-frame beta chains kept. Every distinct CDR3 protein forms one entry, paired with its most common genes and DNA. TCRdb, not the original authors, processed these V and J calls. Present in this sample are 240,000 or so distinct CDR3 sequences, roughly 8.6% of which were seen just once. Jointly, the top ten make up almost 7% of the sample.

The sequence came from a male donor with ankylosing spondylitis or in good health (not recorded which). Material for sequencing was blood, either unsorted or a sorted T cell fraction (not recorded which). This sequence uses TRBV5-1 and TRBJ2-3; the junction holds 9 bases that match TRBD2. The DNA is TGCGCCAGCAGCCGGACTAGCGACTCAGATACGCAGTATTTT. This encodes CASSRTSDSDTQYF.